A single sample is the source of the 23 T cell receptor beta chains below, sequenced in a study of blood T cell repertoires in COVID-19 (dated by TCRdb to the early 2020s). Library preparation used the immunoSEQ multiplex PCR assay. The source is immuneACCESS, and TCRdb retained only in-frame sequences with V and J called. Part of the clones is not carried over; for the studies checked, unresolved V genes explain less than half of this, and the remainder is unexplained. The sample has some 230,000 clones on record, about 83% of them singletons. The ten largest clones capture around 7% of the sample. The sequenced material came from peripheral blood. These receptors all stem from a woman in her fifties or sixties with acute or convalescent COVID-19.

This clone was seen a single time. The CDR3 reads CASTLSRGSTDTQYF. The CDR3 DNA is TGTGCCAGTACCTTGTCGCGGGGGAGCACAGATACGCAGTATTTT. The gene calls are TRBV19 and TRBJ2-3; 7 bases are shared with TRBD2. The germline CDR1 and CDR2 sequences are LNHDA and SQIVND (reference sequence). This CDR3 spans 15 amino acids. V trimming: 7 bases; J trimming: 0 bases; junction bases outside the gene matches: 7.

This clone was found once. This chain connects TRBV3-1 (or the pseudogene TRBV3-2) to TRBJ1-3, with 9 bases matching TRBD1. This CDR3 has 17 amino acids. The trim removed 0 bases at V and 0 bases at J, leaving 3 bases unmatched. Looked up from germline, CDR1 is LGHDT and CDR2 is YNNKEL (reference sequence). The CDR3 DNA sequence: TGTGCCAGCAGCCAAGAGGCGACAGGGGGCTCTGGAAACACCATATATTTT. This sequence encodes CASSQEATGGSGNTIYF.

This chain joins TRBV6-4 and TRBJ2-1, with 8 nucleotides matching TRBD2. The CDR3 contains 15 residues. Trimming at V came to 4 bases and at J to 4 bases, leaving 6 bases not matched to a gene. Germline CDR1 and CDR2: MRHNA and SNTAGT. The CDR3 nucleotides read TGTGCCAGCAGTGCAATTAGCGGGACTTACAATGAGCAGTTCTTC. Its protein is CASSAISGTYNEQFF.

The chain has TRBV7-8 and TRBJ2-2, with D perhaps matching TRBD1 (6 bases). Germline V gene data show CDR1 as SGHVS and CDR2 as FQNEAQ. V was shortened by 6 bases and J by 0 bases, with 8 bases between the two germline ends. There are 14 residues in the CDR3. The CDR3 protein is CASRNRANTGELFF. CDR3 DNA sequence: TGTGCCAGCAGAAACAGGGCGAACACCGGGGAGCTGTTTTTT.

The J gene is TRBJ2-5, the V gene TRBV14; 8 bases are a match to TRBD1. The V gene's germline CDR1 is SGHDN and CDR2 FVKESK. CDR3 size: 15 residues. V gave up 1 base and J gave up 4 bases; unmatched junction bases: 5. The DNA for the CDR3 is TGTGCCAGCAGCCAAGGACAGGGGATTAGAGAGACCCAGTACTTC. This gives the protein CASSQGQGIRETQYF.

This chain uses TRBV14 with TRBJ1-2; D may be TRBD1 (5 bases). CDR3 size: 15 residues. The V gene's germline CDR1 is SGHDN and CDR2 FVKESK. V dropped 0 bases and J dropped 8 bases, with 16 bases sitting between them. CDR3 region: CASSQDLETVAGYTF. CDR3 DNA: TGTGCCAGCAGCCAAGATCTCGAGACAGTAGCCGGCTACACCTTC.

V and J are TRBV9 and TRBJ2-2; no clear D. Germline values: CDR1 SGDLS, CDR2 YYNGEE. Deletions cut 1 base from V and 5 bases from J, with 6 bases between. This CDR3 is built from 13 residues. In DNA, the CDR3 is TGTGCCAGCAGCGTACGCGTTACCGGGGAGCTGTTTTTT. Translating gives CASSVRVTGELFF. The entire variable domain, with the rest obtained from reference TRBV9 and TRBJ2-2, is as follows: DSGVTQTPKHLITATGQRVTLRCSPRSGDLSVYWYQQSLDQGLQFLIQYYNGEERAKGNILERFSAQQFPDLHSELNLSSLELGDSALYFCASSVRVTGELFFGEGSRLTVL.

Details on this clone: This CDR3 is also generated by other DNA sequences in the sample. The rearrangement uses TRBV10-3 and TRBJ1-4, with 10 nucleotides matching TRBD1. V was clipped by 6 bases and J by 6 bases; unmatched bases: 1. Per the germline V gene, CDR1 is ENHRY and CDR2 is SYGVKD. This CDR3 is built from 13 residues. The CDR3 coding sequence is TGTGCCATCAGAGGGACAGGGGATGAAAAACTGTTTTTT. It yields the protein CAIRGTGDEKLFF.

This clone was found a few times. The CDR3 sequence: CASSLTGQISYEQYF. DNA for the CDR3: TGTGCCAGCAGTTTGACCGGACAAATTTCCTACGAGCAGTACTTC. This chain joins TRBV28 and TRBJ2-7; a possible D gene is TRBD1 (5 bases). Trimming took off 3 bases at V and 1 base at J, with 13 bases between the two ends. The CDR3 is made up of 15 amino acids. Germline V gene sequence: CDR1 MDHEN, CDR2 SYDVKM.

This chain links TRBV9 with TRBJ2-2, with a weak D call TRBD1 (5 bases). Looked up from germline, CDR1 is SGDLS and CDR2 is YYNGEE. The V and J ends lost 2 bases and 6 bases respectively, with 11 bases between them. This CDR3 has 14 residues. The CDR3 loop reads CASSVAGSAGELFF. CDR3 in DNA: TGTGCCAGCAGCGTGGCAGGGTCGGCCGGGGAGCTGTTTTTT.

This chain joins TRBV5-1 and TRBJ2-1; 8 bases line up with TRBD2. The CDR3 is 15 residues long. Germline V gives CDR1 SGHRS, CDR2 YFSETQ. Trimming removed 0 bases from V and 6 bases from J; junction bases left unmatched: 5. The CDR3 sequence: CASSLVLAATNEQFF. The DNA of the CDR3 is TGCGCCAGCAGCTTGGTACTAGCGGCAACCAATGAGCAGTTCTTC.

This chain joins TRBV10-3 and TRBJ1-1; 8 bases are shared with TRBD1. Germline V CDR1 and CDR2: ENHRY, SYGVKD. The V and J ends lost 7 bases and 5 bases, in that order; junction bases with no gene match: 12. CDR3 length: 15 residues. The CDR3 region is CAINKADRVRTEAFF. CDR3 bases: TGTGCCATCAATAAGGCGGACAGGGTTAGGACTGAAGCTTTCTTT.

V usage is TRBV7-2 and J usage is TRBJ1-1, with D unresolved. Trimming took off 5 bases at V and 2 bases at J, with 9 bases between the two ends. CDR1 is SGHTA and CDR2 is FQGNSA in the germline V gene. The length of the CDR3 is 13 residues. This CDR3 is CASSAIANTEAFF. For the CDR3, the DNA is TGTGCCAGCAGCGCGATAGCAAACACTGAAGCTTTCTTT.

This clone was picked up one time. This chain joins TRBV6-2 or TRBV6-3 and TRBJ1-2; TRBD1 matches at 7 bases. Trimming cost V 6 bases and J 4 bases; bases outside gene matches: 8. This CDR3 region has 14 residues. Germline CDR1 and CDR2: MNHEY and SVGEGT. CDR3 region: CASSHRGQLYGYTF. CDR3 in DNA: TGTGCCAGCAGCCACCGGGGACAGCTCTATGGCTACACCTTC.

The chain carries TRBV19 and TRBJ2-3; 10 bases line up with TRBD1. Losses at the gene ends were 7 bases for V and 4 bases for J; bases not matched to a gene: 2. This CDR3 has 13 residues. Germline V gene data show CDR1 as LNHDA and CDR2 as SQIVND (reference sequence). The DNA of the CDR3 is TGTGCCAGTAAGGACAGGGGGTCAGATACGCAGTATTTT. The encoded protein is CASKDRGSDTQYF.

CDR3 sequence: CASSEQGANQPQHF. CDR3 bases: TGTGCCAGCAGTGAACAGGGGGCAAATCAGCCCCAGCATTTT. The rearrangement joins TRBV6-1 to TRBJ1-5; the match to TRBD1 covers 8 bases. After removal of 2 bases from V and 4 bases from J, the junction contained 1 base not matched to a gene. CDR1 is MNHNS and CDR2 is SASEGT in the germline V gene. The CDR3 is made up of 14 amino acids.

CDR3 region: CASSRDWSQPQHF. The CDR3 DNA follows: TGTGCCAGTAGCCGAGACTGGAGTCAGCCCCAGCATTTT. This chain uses TRBV19 with TRBJ1-5; D gene unclear. This CDR3 comprises 13 residues. The germline V gene has CDR1 LNHDA and CDR2 SQIVND (reference sequence). Trimming took 6 bases from V and 6 from J, leaving 12 bases between them. Together with reference TRBV19 and TRBJ1-5, the CDR3 gives the full variable domain: DGGITQSPKYLFRKEGQNVTLSCEQNLNHDAMYWYRQDPGQGLRLIYYSQIVNDFQKGDIAEGYSVSREKKESFPLTVTSAQKNPTAFYLCASSRDWSQPQHFGDGTRLSIL.

The CDR3 spells CASSIRGEIYEQYF. The CDR3, as DNA: TGTGCCAGTAGTATACGGGGGGAGATCTACGAGCAGTACTTC. The chain is built from TRBV19 and TRBJ2-7, with 7 bases lining up with TRBD2. Per the germline V gene, CDR1 is LNHDA and CDR2 is SQIVND (reference sequence). The CDR3 sequence is 14 residues long. V dropped 2 bases and J dropped 3; count of bases not matched to a gene: 4.

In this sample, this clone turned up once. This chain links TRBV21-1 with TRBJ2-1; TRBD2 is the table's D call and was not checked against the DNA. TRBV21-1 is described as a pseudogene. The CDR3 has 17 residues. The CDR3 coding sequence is TGTGCCAGCAGCAAAGTGAAATTCGACTTCTCCTACAATGAGCAGTTCTTC. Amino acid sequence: CASSKVKFDFSYNEQFF.

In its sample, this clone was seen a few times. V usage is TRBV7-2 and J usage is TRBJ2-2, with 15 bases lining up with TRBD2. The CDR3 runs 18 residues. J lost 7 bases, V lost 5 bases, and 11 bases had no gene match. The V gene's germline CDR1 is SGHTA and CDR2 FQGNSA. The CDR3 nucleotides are TGTGCCAGCAGCGTGGGGACTAGCGGGAGGCGGCTCGGCGGGGAGCTGTTTTTT. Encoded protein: CASSVGTSGRRLGGELFF. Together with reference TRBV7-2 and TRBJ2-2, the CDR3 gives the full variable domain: GAGVSQSPSNKVTEKGKDVELRCDPISGHTALYWYRQSLGQGLEFLIYFQGNSAPDKSGLPSDRFSAERTGGSVSTLTIQRTQQEDSAVYLCASSVGTSGRRLGGELFFGEGSRLTVL.

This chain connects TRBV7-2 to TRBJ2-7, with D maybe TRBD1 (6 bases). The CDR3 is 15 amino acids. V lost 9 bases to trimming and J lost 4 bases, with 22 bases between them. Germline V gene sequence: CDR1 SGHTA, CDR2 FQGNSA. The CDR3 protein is CASSTDRRPSYEQYF. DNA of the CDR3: TGTGCCAGTAGCACAGACAGGCGCCCATCGTACGAGCAGTACTTC. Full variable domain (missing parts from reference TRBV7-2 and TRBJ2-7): GAGVSQSPSNKVTEKGKDVELRCDPISGHTALYWYRQSLGQGLEFLIYFQGNSAPDKSGLPSDRFSAERTGGSVSTLTIQRTQQEDSAVYLCASSTDRRPSYEQYFGPGTRLTVT.

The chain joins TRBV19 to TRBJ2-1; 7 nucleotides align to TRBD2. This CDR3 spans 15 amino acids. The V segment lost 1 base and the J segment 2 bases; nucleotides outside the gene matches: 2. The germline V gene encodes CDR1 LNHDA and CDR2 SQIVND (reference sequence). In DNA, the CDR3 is TGTGCCAGTAGTATAGGGACTAGACCCTACAATGAGCAGTTCTTC. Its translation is CASSIGTRPYNEQFF.

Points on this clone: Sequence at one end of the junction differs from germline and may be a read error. In nucleotides, the CDR3 is TGTGCCAGTGCGGGGGCCTATGAGCAGTACTTC. It yields the protein CASAGAYEQYF. This chain connects TRBV28 to TRBJ2-7; tentative D call: TRBD2 (7 bases). The germline V gene encodes CDR1 MDHEN and CDR2 SYDVKM. CDR3 length equals 11 residues.